The clone carrying this T cell receptor beta chain was recorded a few times. What it recognizes is unknown. The data stem from a study of regulatory T cells in long-lasting Graves disease. V lost 9 bases and J lost 4; bases outside the gene matches: 8. In germline, CDR1 is MNHEY, CDR2 SVGEGT. The CDR3 spans 13 residues. Findings of the study overall: Few sampled subjects may have lowered accuracy.

Arm-PCR of CDR3 regions with iRepertoire HTBI primers generated TCR beta libraries. Per the study methods: The identification of approximately 62 TRBV and over eleven TRBJ segments was made across samples. TCRdb re-analysed the multiplex PCR reads in MiXCR, keeping a single row per CDR3 protein. The V and J calls reflect TCRdb's pipeline rather than the authors' work. The table lists 300,000 to 350,000 distinct CDR3 sequences, 20% of them singletons. Specified time point: persistent/refractory GD, antithyroid drugs over 5 years with positive TRAb. PBMC RNA was the source of the TCR library. The specimen comprised peripheral blood mononuclear cells (PBMCs), sampled when the disease was refractory, from a patient treated with antithyroid drugs. The clonotype was recovered from a female donor with Graves disease. J is TRBJ1-1 and V is TRBV6-2 or TRBV6-3; TRBD1 matches at 7 bases. The CDR3 here is CASEGASVTEAFF. The CDR3 DNA is TGTGCCAGTGAGGGGGCTAGTGTCACTGAAGCTTTCTTT.